This TCR beta chain was documented in a study of T cells in Graves' hyperthyroidism and ophthalmopathy. RNA transcripts served as the template for amplifying TCR beta CDR3 regions. The primer set for the first-round RT-PCR of the TCR CDR3 was HTBI. One entry per CDR3 protein results from TCRdb running MiXCR on the multiplex PCR reads. The table shows approximately 210,000 distinct CDR3 sequences, with about a sixth occurring only once. Newly diagnosed hyperthyroidism patients aged 18 to 65 years had disease lasting under 2 months. V was cut by 8 bases and J by 8 bases, with 19 bases left in between. There are 15 residues in the CDR3. Germline V gene data show CDR1 as SNHLY and CDR2 as FYNNEI.

The chain has TRBV2 and TRBJ1-6, with D hard to call. The receptor was derived from a man aged 50-59 years with Graves' hyperthyroidism. The material sequenced was blood. The chain's CDR3 is CASLRRGGRDSPLHF. The CDR3 bases are TGTGCCAGCCTACGACGCGGAGGGCGTGATTCACCCCTCCACTTT.